Reported below is one TCR beta chain. The CDR3 has 13 residues. Trimming removed 6 bases from V and 1 base from J, with 9 bases in between. Germline CDR1 KGHSH, CDR2 LQKENI. This entry is derived from a study of blood T cell repertoires in COVID-19. Clones were sequenced by immunoSEQ multiplex PCR, and TCRdb holds only the in-frame ones, with some missing. The sample has approximately 53,000 clones, 82% seen once. The receptor comes from a woman aged 55 to 70 with acute or convalescent COVID-19. V usage is TRBV18 and J usage is TRBJ1-1, with no clear D. The sample was peripheral blood. In DNA form, the CDR3 reads TGTGCCAGCTCCCGGGAACCGAACACTGAAGCTTTCTTT. It codes for CASSREPNTEAFF.